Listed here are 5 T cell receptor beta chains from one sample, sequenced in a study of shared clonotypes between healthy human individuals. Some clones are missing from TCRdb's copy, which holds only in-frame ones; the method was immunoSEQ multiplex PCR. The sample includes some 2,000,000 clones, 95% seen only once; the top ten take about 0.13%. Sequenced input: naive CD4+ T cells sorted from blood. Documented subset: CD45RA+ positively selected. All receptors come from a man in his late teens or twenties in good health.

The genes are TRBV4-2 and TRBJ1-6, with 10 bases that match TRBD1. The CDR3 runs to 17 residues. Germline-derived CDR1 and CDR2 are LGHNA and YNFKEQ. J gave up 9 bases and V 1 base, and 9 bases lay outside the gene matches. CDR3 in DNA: TGTGCCAGCAGCCAAGCGCCGGGACAGGGGTTAGGTTCACCCCTCCACTTT. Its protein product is CASSQAPGQGLGSPLHF.

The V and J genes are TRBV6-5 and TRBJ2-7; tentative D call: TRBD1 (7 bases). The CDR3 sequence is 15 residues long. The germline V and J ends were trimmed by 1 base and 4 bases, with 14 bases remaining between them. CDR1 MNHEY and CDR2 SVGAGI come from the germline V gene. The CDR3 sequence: CASSYLRQGGYEQYF. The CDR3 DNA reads TGTGCCAGCAGTTACTTGCGACAGGGAGGTTACGAGCAGTACTTC.

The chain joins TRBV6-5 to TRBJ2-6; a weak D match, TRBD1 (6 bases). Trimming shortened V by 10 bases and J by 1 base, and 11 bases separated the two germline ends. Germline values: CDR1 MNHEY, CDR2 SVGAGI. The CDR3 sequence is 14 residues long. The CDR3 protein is CATARGSGANVLTF. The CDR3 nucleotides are TGTGCCACCGCGAGGGGGTCTGGGGCCAACGTCCTGACTTTC.

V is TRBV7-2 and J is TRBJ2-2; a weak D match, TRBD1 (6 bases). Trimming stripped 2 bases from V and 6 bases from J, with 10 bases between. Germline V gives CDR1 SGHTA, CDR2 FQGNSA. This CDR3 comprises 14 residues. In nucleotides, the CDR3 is TGTGCCAGCAGCTTATGGGGGCCGGCCGGGGAGCTGTTTTTT. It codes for CASSLWGPAGELFF.

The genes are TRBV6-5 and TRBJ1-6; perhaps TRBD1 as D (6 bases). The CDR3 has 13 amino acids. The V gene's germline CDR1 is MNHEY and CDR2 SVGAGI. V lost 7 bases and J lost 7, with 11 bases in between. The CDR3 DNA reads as TGTGCCAGCATGGGGGGCGGAAATTCACCCCTCCACTTT. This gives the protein CASMGGGNSPLHF.